What follows are 3 T cell receptor beta chains derived from one specimen sequenced in a study of blood T cell repertoires in COVID-19. Generated by immunoSEQ multiplex PCR, the TCRdb table keeps only in-frame clones and is missing some. The sample lists over 95,000 clones, about four fifths occurring once. Sequencing was carried out using peripheral blood. The receptors were sampled from a human donor in a cohort sampled during active COVID-19.

This chain uses TRBV7-9 with TRBJ1-1; possible D gene TRBD1, 6 bases. Trimming removed 5 bases from V and 3 bases from J, with 10 bases in between. The CDR3 has 13 residues. Germline V lookup: CDR1 SEHNR, CDR2 FQNEAQ (reference sequence). The DNA for the CDR3 is TGTGCCAGCAGCCGGGACACCTACACTGAAGCTTTCTTT. It encodes CASSRDTYTEAFF.

The V gene is TRBV12-3 or TRBV12-4, the J gene TRBJ1-4; 10 nucleotides match TRBD1. The CDR3 has 13 amino acids. The ends lost 3 bases at V and 11 bases at J; junction bases unmatched: 3. CDR3 amino acids: CASSLGTGDKLFF. CDR3 in DNA: TGTGCCAGCAGTTTGGGGACAGGGGATAAACTGTTTTTT.

V is TRBV4-1 and J is TRBJ2-2; no clear D. The germline V gene encodes CDR1 MGHRA and CDR2 YSYEKL. V was clipped by 1 base and J by 5 bases, with 17 bases between them. CDR3 size: 17 residues. Here the CDR3 DNA reads TGCGCCAGCAGCCAAGCATTGACTTCGACGGCAACCGGGGAGCTGTTTTTT. This encodes CASSQALTSTATGELFF.